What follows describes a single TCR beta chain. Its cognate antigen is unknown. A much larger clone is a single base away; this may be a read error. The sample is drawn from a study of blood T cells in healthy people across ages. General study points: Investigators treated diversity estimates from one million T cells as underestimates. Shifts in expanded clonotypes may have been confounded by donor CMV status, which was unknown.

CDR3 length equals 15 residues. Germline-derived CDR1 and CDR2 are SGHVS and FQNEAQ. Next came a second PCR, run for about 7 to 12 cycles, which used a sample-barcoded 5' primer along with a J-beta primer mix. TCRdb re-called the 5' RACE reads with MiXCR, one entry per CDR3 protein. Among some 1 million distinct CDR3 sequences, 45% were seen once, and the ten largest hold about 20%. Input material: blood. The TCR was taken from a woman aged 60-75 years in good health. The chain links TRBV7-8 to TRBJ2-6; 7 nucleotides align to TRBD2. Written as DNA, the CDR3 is TGTGCCAGCAGCTTAAGTGGGAGGGAGGCCAACGTCCCGACTTTC. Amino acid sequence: CASSLSGREANVPTF.